The 12 T cell receptor beta chains listed next were all sequenced from one sample in a study of shared clonotypes between healthy human individuals. Data came from immunoSEQ multiplex PCR; TCRdb stores just in-frame clones and leaves some out. The repertoire holds 190,000 or so clones, with 65% to 70% as singletons. Sample: memory CD4+ T cells sorted from blood. As for subset: CD45RA-negative fraction. The receptor set was obtained from a man aged 25 to 40 in good health.

Written as DNA, the CDR3 is TGCGCCAGCAGCCCTGGGACTACCTCGGGGGGTGATACGCAGTATTTT. This gives the protein CASSPGTTSGGDTQYF. The V and J genes are TRBV5-1 and TRBJ2-3, with 7 bases identical to TRBD2. CDR1 SGHRS and CDR2 YFSETQ come from the germline V gene. This CDR3 comprises 16 residues. V dropped 4 bases and J dropped 6; count of bases not matched to a gene: 14.

This clone was found a few times. The rearrangement links TRBV5-5 to TRBJ1-1; the D gene is possibly TRBD1 (6 bases). V dropped 5 bases and J dropped 7 bases, with 18 bases sitting between them. The CDR3 is 14 amino acids. Per the germline V gene, CDR1 is SGHKS and CDR2 is YYEKEE (reference sequence). The CDR3 coding sequence is TGTGCCAGCAGACAGGGCGATTTCCCCCGTGAAGCTTTCTTT. Translated: CASRQGDFPREAFF. Combining the CDR3 with reference TRBV5-5 and TRBJ1-1 gives the whole variable domain DAGVTQSPTHLIKTRGQQVTLRCSPISGHKSVSWYQQVLGQGPQFIFQYYEKEERGRGNFPDRFSARQFPNYSSELNVNALLLGDSALYLCASRQGDFPREAFFGQGTRLTVV.

The chain uses TRBV28 and TRBJ2-2, with 9 bases lining up with TRBD1. The CDR3 is made up of 15 amino acids. J lost 6 bases, V lost 3 bases, and 5 bases had no gene match. Germline V gene sequence: CDR1 MDHEN, CDR2 SYDVKM. Here the CDR3 reads CASSFRDREAGELFF. The DNA of the CDR3 is TGTGCCAGCAGTTTCCGGGACAGGGAGGCCGGGGAGCTGTTTTTT.

This clone was seen ten or more times. The chain recombines TRBV7-8 with TRBJ1-2; TRBD1 aligns across 7 bases. With 5 bases clipped from V and 4 bases from J, the junction kept 10 bases outside the gene matches. Germline V gene lookup returns CDR1 SGHVS and CDR2 FQNEAQ. This CDR3 region has 15 residues. Here the CDR3 reads CASSPQGKGPYGYTF. CDR3 coding DNA: TGTGCCAGCAGCCCACAGGGGAAAGGACCCTATGGCTACACCTTC. Full variable domain (remainder filled in from reference TRBV7-8 and TRBJ1-2): GAGVSQSPRYKVAKRGQDVALRCDPISGHVSLFWYQQALGQGPEFLTYFQNEAQLDKSGLPSDRFFAERPEGSVSTLKIQRTQQEDSAVYLCASSPQGKGPYGYTFGSGTRLTVV.

This clone was observed a single time. This chain connects TRBV18 to TRBJ2-7, with 9 bases identical to TRBD1. V was pared by 4 bases and J by 4 bases, with 2 bases of the junction left unmatched. Germline CDR1 is KGHSH and CDR2 is LQKENI. This CDR3 region has 13 residues. DNA of the CDR3: TGTGCCAGCTCACTGGGACAGGGATACGAGCAGTACTTC. Its protein is CASSLGQGYEQYF. Complete variable domain (other parts from reference TRBV18 and TRBJ2-7): NAGVMQNPRHLVRRRGQEARLRCSPMKGHSHVYWYRQLPEEGLKFMVYLQKENIIDESGMPKERFSAEFPKEGPSILRIQQVVRGDSAAYFCASSLGQGYEQYFGPGTRLTVT.

The chain couples TRBV7-2 to TRBJ2-5, with 8 bases lining up with TRBD1. CDR1 and CDR2 from the germline V gene are SGHTA and FQGNSA. Germline trimming cut 4 bases from V and 5 bases from J; bases unmatched to any gene: 9. The CDR3 loop spans 15 amino acids. This CDR3 is CASSSWGQDLETQYF. The CDR3, as DNA: TGTGCCAGCAGCTCCTGGGGACAGGACTTGGAGACCCAGTACTTC.

There are many counts of this clone. The V call is TRBV6-5, the J call TRBJ1-1; no reliable D call. The CDR3 length is 14 residues. Between the trimmed V and J ends, which lost 2 bases and 4 bases, there was a span of 11 bases. Germline V gene data show CDR1 as MNHEY and CDR2 as SVGAGI. CDR3 sequence: CASSYGEMSTEAFF. The CDR3 region has the DNA TGTGCCAGCAGTTACGGGGAGATGAGCACTGAAGCTTTCTTT.

This clone was detected once. Additional DNA sequences in this sample encode the identical CDR3. This chain joins TRBV6-1 and TRBJ2-1; possibly TRBD1 for D (5 bases). Germline loops: CDR1 MNHNS, CDR2 SASEGT. The V end lost 2 bases, the J end lost 2 bases, and 16 bases lay between the germline ends. The CDR3 runs to 17 residues. The CDR3 spells CASSERVRQGTYNEQFF. The CDR3, as DNA: TGTGCCAGCAGTGAAAGGGTGAGGCAGGGAACCTACAATGAGCAGTTCTTC.

This clone was counted a few times. A far larger clone differs by one base, so this is likely a read error. Other DNA sequences in the same sample also yield this CDR3. This sequence joins TRBV11-2 and TRBJ2-7, with D unclear. Trimming took 2 bases from V and 4 from J, leaving 6 bases between them. Germline CDR1 reads SGHAT; CDR2 reads FQNNGV. This CDR3 is built from 12 residues. CDR3 loop: CASSLSGYEQYF. Here the CDR3 DNA reads TGTGCCAGCAGCTTAAGTGGGTACGAGCAGTACTTC.

This clone has only a few counts. This chain links TRBV7-2 with TRBJ2-3, with D perhaps TRBD2 (6 bases). Germline loops: CDR1 SGHTA, CDR2 FQGNSA. The CDR3 covers 13 residues. The V gene lost 2 bases and the J gene lost 5 bases, with 8 bases spanning the gap. The CDR3 spells CASSLWGVDTQYF. CDR3 bases: TGTGCCAGCAGCTTATGGGGGGTAGATACGCAGTATTTT.

This rearrangement joins TRBV6-1 to TRBJ2-5, with 8 bases fitting TRBD2. This CDR3 spans 14 amino acids. In germline, CDR1 is MNHNS, CDR2 SASEGT. V lost 7 bases and J lost 2; bases outside the gene matches: 6. The CDR3 loop reads CASTSGTRQETQYF. The CDR3 DNA sequence: TGTGCCAGCACCTCCGGGACTAGGCAAGAGACCCAGTACTTC.

The V and J genes are TRBV5-1 and TRBJ1-5; maybe TRBD1 (6 bases). The V gene lost 4 bases and the J gene lost 1 base, with 15 bases spanning the gap. The CDR3 has 16 residues. The germline V gene has CDR1 SGHRS and CDR2 YFSETQ. CDR3 protein: CASSLSGGPSNQPQHF. The CDR3, as DNA: TGCGCCAGCAGCCTGTCGGGGGGGCCAAGCAATCAGCCCCAGCATTTT.